A single sample is the source of the 15 T cell receptor beta chains below, sequenced in a study of T cells in Graves' hyperthyroidism and ophthalmopathy. Using RNA transcripts as the source, TCR beta CDR3 regions were amplified. Researchers ran a first-round RT-PCR on the TCR CDR3 using the HTBI primer set. One entry per CDR3 protein, called by TCRdb with MiXCR from the multiplex PCR reads. This table has a few hundred thousand distinct CDR3 sequences, roughly 45% appearing once. What was sequenced was peripheral blood or thyroid tissue (not recorded which). These receptors were obtained from an adult woman with Graves' disease, either hyperthyroidism or ophthalmopathy (not recorded which).

This clonotype was picked up a small number of times. The chain carries TRBV5-6 and TRBJ1-1; 9 bases align to TRBD1. Germline trimming cut 0 bases from V and 7 bases from J; bases unmatched to any gene: 4. CDR3 size: 14 residues. The germline V gene encodes CDR1 SGHDT and CDR2 YYEEEE. The CDR3 nucleotides read TGTGCCAGCAGCTTGGGGGACAGGGCTCATGAAGCTTTCTTT. Amino acid sequence: CASSLGDRAHEAFF.

This clonotype was recorded many times. The V call is TRBV28, the J call TRBJ1-1; 7 nucleotides align to TRBD1. Per germline, CDR1 MDHEN and CDR2 SYDVKM. This CDR3 comprises 14 residues. V dropped 4 bases and J dropped 3; count of bases not matched to a gene: 5. The CDR3 DNA is TGTGCCAGCAGTTCCACAGGGGAGGACACTGAAGCTTTCTTT. This sequence encodes CASSSTGEDTEAFF.

This clonotype was counted only a few times. The V gene is TRBV29-1, the J gene TRBJ2-7; a weak D match, TRBD1 (6 bases). Germline V gene lookup returns CDR1 SQVTM and CDR2 ANQGSEA. The CDR3 spans 12 residues. Deletions cut 4 bases from V and 3 bases from J, with 10 bases between. CDR3 loop: CSVAGAGYEQYF. In nucleotides, the CDR3 is TGCAGCGTTGCAGGGGCTGGCTACGAGCAGTACTTC.

The chain links TRBV10-3 to TRBJ1-2; 8 nucleotides align to TRBD1. Losses at the gene ends were 5 bases for V and 7 bases for J; bases not matched to a gene: 3. The germline V gene has CDR1 ENHRY and CDR2 SYGVKD. The CDR3 runs 12 residues. The CDR3, as DNA: TGTGCCATCAGTTTGACAGGGGCTGGCTACACCTTC. It codes for CAISLTGAGYTF.

The J gene is TRBJ1-2, the V gene TRBV12-3 or TRBV12-4; 7 nucleotides match TRBD1. V lost 7 bases, J lost 5 bases, and 4 bases stayed unmatched. The CDR3 consists of 12 residues. In DNA, the CDR3 is TGTGCCAGCACGTCACAGGGGTATGGCTACACCTTC. This encodes CASTSQGYGYTF.

Note on this clonotype: At one end, the junction sequence differs from germline, possibly due to a read error. The V and J genes are TRBV25-1 and TRBJ2-7, with 10 positions matching TRBD1. This CDR3 comprises 17 residues. Germline V gives CDR1 MGHDK, CDR2 SYGVNS. The CDR3 nucleotides read TGCGCCAGCAGCGGTTCGGGACAGGGGAGTACCTTAGGCGAGCAGTACTTC. Translated: CASSGSGQGSTLGEQYF.

There are a few counts of this clonotype. V is TRBV24-1 and J is TRBJ1-1, with 7 bases that match TRBD1. Losses at the gene ends were 4 bases for V and 1 base for J; bases not matched to a gene: 23. The CDR3 has 21 amino acids. Germline loops: CDR1 KGHDR, CDR2 SFDVKD. The CDR3 reads CATSDRRQGPVGVPENTEAFF. DNA of the CDR3: TGTGCCACCAGTGACCGACGACAGGGCCCAGTGGGAGTACCCGAGAACACTGAAGCTTTCTTT.

In this sample, this clonotype turned up many times. This chain uses TRBV7-3 with TRBJ1-1, with a tentative D call TRBD1 (5 bases). V was pared by 2 bases and J by 5 bases, with 12 bases between. In germline, CDR1 is SGHTA, CDR2 FQGTGA. The CDR3 runs to 14 residues. CDR3 residues: CASSLSPGLTEAFF. The CDR3 DNA reads as TGTGCCAGCAGCTTATCCCCGGGACTTACTGAAGCTTTCTTT.

This clonotype showed up many times. V gene TRBV19 combines with J gene TRBJ2-2; D is unclear. Per germline, CDR1 LNHDA and CDR2 SQIVND (reference sequence). Trimming pared 7 bases from V and 2 bases from J, leaving 14 bases between. The CDR3 sequence is 15 residues long. CDR3 sequence reads: CASTFDIFNTGELFF. DNA for the CDR3: TGTGCCAGTACCTTCGACATCTTTAACACCGGGGAGCTGTTTTTT.

The rearrangement joins TRBV5-4 to TRBJ2-5; 7 bases agree with TRBD1. CDR1 is SGHNT and CDR2 is YYREEE in the germline V gene (reference sequence). This CDR3 region has 13 residues. V lost 4 bases, J lost 9 bases, and 9 bases stayed unmatched. Here the CDR3 reads CASSKYPQGAQYF. The CDR3 DNA sequence: TGTGCCAGCAGCAAGTACCCGCAGGGGGCCCAGTACTTC.

This clonotype was counted only a few times. The rearrangement links TRBV6-5 to TRBJ2-3, with a possible D match to TRBD2 (6 bases). The germline CDR1 and CDR2 sequences are MNHEY and SVGAGI. Trimming cost V 4 bases and J 2 bases, with 13 bases left between them. The CDR3 loop spans 15 amino acids. CDR3 loop: CASSSGGAPTDTQYF. For the CDR3, the DNA is TGTGCCAGCAGTTCCGGCGGGGCTCCCACAGATACGCAGTATTTT.

The chain employs TRBV9 and TRBJ1-2; perhaps TRBD1 as D (5 bases). Trimming took off 1 base at V and 3 bases at J, with 13 bases between the two ends. The CDR3 length is 15 residues. Per germline, CDR1 SGDLS and CDR2 YYNGEE. CDR3 loop: CASSVTGTSYYGYTF. The CDR3 nucleotides are TGTGCCAGCAGCGTAACCGGGACGAGTTACTATGGCTACACCTTC.

This chain uses TRBV4-2 with TRBJ2-5; possibly TRBD1 or TRBD2 for D (5 bases each). Germline CDR1 reads LGHNA; CDR2 reads YNFKEQ. This CDR3 has 14 amino acids. V was shortened by 6 bases and J by 5 bases, with 16 bases between the two germline ends. The CDR3 sequence is CASRSYGTEETQYF. The CDR3 coding sequence is TGTGCCAGCAGATCATATGGGACGGAGGAGACCCAGTACTTC.

This clonotype has a count of ten or more. The chain employs TRBV7-8 and TRBJ1-4; D remains unclear. V lost 5 bases, J lost 7 bases, and 14 bases lay in between. The CDR3 consists of 14 residues. Germline V lookup: CDR1 SGHVS, CDR2 FQNEAQ. DNA for the CDR3: TGTGCCAGCAGCATAGGCCGGGCTCTTGAAAAACTGTTTTTT. Encoded protein: CASSIGRALEKLFF.

This chain joins TRBV28 and TRBJ2-7; 12 nucleotides align to TRBD1. The CDR3 spans 15 residues. Per germline, CDR1 MDHEN and CDR2 SYDVKM. Germline trimming cut 3 bases from V and 6 bases from J; bases unmatched to any gene: 6. CDR3 DNA sequence: TGTGCCAGCAGTTTTCGGGGGACAGGGGGCCTCGAGCAGTACTTC. It codes for CASSFRGTGGLEQYF.